The present TCR beta chain was sequenced within a study of long-term antiretroviral therapy in people with HIV (dated by TCRdb to between 2020 and 2023). About the investigation overall: The earliest samples were collected about a decade before the 2015 WHO recommendation for immediate ART, when ART was typically delayed until CD4 counts fell. Whether ART initiation and durable HIV suppression were associated with changes in peripheral blood TRB repertoire composition and diversity was tested in a retrospective serial study. From a few dozen adults with confirmed HIV infection, the cohort provided some 200 cryopreserved PBMC samples, gathered serially across a mean of about six years (range 1-12). Of the 30 participants with HIV, ten to eleven were female. Test extractions of a monoclonal T-cell line alongside about 35 polyclonal samples showed no cross-contamination during QIAcube processing. Overall study results and their limits: Inferences about post-ART repertoire changes are limited because no data were available on ART adherence, viral resistance or therapy changes. CDR3 length ranges in HIV repertoires were narrower than in controls, and network structure suggested an antigen-experienced repertoire with only a slight naive shift after ART. Expanded TRB clones identified before ART initiation dominated the repertoire at all time points, although this dominance fluctuated and declined in many PLHIV after ART. Owing to limited PBMC availability, only the TCR beta chain was sequenced, without alpha chain pairing. Starting ART was linked to a significant rise in TRB diversity, yet even after long-term ART the diversity remained significantly lower than in transplant donor controls. Because cell numbers in pre-ART samples were limited, unsorted PBMC were profiled instead of sorted CD4+ and CD8+ T cells. The samples span the years 2004 to 2017, and the ART regimens used may be less effective than current regimens.

The immunoSEQ hsTCRB v3.0 assay was used at survey level resolution to sequence the TRB variable region. The targeted TRB sequencing depth was roughly 35,000-50,000 T-cell genomes per sample. An Illumina MiSeq with a v3 150-cycle kit was used to sequence the pooled TRB libraries. In the source study's methods: Repertoire analysis was run in R within a reproducible Nextflow workflow that covered QC, data transformation and analysis. LymphoSeq2, an R package for AIRR-Seq data exploration, was used to implement custom analyses. A handful of samples yielding fewer than 5000 total TRB sequences were excluded, leaving 188 analyzed HIV repertoires. Of the roughly 190 retained HIV repertoires, approximately 60 were collected before and 129 after ART initiation. Repertoires were downsampled to 5000 TRB nucleotide sequences, and summary statistics were averaged over 100 downsampling iterations. TRB sequences were retained for analysis only if CDR3 regions of at least seven amino acids were present. Two measures captured diversity: a Shannon entropy-derived clonality score and the Gini coefficient. Repertoire networks linked the top 5000 CDR3 amino acid sequences whenever two sequences differed by an edit distance of one. For TRB CDR3 amino acid sequences, antigen specificity groups and MHC restriction were predicted with GLIPH2. To flag known associations with CMV, EBV, HIV or tissue antigens, CDR3 amino acid sequences were compared against VDJdb and McPAS-TCR. Pre-ART, post-ART and control groups were compared with Wilcoxon signed-rank tests and Holm-Bonferroni correction. TCRdb's version of the immuneACCESS table is confined to in-frame rearrangements and falls short of the full clone set. An unresolved V gene accounts for under half of the shortfall where checked; the remainder is of unknown origin. That table furnishes V, J and clone size, whereas the DNA furnished D and trimming. The sample table shows around 20,000 clones, and over 75% are seen once. Clones ranked in the top ten supply around 8% of the sample.

To be included, a participant needed at least one PBMC sample from before ART initiation plus at least two post-ART samples. Treatment was received in the United States of America by all participants with HIV. Before DNA extraction, cryopreserved samples containing about 0.9-11 million PBMC were thawed and washed. At the time of the earliest PBMC sample for each participant with HIV, ages ranged from about 23 to 60 years. PBMC samples were contributed by each participant from 1-4 timepoints before ART initiation and 2-8 timepoints after ART initiation, with a median of 7 samples. For every participant, serial HIV viral load, CD4+ T-cell count, ART history and demographic data were obtained. Genomic DNA was extracted from unsorted PBMC with a Qiagen kit on a QIAcube, processed in batches of 12 samples. Concerning this clone: The antigen it recognizes is unknown. No much larger clone is present one base from it, and per-base qualities are unavailable.

V loses 7 bases at its end and J loses 2 bases; junction bases beyond the gene matches: 9. For CDR1 and CDR2, the germline V gene lists SQVTM and ANQGSEA. The CDR3 starts with the cysteine, ends with the phenylalanine, and has 16 residues. Of the read, only the CDR3 DNA is kept; its 48 bases are in frame from base 1. The source material was unsorted PBMCs, sampled 0.2 years before starting antiretroviral therapy. The origin of this receptor is a man younger than 35 with HIV. The V gene is TRBV29-1 and the J gene is TRBJ2-6; 9 bases in between match TRBD2. The nucleotide sequence reads as follows: TGCAGCGCCGAGGGCGGGGGGGCCGCTGGGGCCAACGTCCTGACTTTC. The encoded protein is CSAEGGGAAGANVLTF. With all but the CDR3 taken from the reference TRBV29-1 and TRBJ2-6 genes, the full variable domain is: SAVISQKPSRDICQRGTSLTIQCQVDSQVTMMFWYRQQPGQSLTLIATANQGSEATYESGFVIDKFPISRPNLTFSTLTVSNMSPEDSSIYLCSAEGGGAAGANVLTFGAGSRLTVL.